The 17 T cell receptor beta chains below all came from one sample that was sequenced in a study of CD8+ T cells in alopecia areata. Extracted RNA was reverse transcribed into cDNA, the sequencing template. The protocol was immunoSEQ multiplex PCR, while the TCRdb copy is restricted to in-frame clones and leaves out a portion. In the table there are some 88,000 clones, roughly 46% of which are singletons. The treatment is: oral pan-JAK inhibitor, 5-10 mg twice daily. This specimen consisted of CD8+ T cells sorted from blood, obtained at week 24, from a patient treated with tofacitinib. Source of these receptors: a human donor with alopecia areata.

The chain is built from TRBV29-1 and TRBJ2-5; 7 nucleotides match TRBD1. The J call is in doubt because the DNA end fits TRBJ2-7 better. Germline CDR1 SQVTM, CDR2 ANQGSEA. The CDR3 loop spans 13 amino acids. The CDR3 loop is CSVEEGTDYEQYF. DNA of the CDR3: TGCAGCGTTGAGGAAGGGACAGACTACGAGCAGTACTTC.

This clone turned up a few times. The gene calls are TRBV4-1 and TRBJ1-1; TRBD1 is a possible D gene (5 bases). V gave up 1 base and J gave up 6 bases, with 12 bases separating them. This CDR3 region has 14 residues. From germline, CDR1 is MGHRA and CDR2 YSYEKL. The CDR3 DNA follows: TGCGCCAGCAGCCAAGTGGGGGGACTGCCTGAAGCTTTCTTT. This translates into CASSQVGGLPEAFF.

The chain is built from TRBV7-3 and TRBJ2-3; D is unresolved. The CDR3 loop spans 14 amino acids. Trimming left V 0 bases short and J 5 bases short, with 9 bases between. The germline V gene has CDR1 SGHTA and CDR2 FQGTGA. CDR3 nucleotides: TGTGCCAGCAGCTTAACAGGTCAGGAAGATACGCAGTATTTT. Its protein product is CASSLTGQEDTQYF. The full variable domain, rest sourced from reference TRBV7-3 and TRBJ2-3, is GAGVSQTPSNKVTEKGKYVELRCDPISGHTALYWYRQSLGQGPEFLIYFQGTGAADDSGLPNDRFFAVRPEGSVSTLKIQRTERGDSAVYLCASSLTGQEDTQYFGPGTRLTVL.

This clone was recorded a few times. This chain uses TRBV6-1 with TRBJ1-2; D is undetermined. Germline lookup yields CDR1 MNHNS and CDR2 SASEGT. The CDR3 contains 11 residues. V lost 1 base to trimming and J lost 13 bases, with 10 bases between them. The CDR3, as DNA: TGTGCCAGCAGTGAAGGTGGGTTGAGCACCTTC. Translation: CASSEGGLSTF.

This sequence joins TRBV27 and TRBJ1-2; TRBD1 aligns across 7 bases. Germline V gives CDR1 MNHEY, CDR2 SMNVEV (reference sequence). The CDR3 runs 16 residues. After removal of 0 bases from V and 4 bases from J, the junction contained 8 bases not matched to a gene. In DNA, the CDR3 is TGTGCCAGCAGTTTATCGAGTGAAGGGGGCGGCTATGGCTACACCTTC. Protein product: CASSLSSEGGGYGYTF.

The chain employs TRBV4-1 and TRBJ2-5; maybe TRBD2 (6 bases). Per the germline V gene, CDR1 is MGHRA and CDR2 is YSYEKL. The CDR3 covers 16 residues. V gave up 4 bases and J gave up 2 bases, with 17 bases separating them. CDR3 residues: CASSPSGVAEQETQYF. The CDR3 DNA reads TGCGCCAGCAGCCCCTCCGGGGTAGCGGAGCAAGAGACCCAGTACTTC.

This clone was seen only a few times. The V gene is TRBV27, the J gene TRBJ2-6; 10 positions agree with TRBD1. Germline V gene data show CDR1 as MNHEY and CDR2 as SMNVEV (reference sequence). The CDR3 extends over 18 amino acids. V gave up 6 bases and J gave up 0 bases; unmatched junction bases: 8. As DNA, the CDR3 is TGTGCCAGCAGCCACTTGGGACAGGGGAGCTCTGGGGCCAACGTCCTGACTTTC. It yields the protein CASSHLGQGSSGANVLTF. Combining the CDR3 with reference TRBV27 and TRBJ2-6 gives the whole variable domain EAQVTQNPRYLITVTGKKLTVTCSQNMNHEYMSWYRQDPGLGLRQIYYSMNVEVTDKGDVPEGYKVSRKEKRNFPLILESPSPNQTSLYFCASSHLGQGSSGANVLTFGAGSRLTVL.

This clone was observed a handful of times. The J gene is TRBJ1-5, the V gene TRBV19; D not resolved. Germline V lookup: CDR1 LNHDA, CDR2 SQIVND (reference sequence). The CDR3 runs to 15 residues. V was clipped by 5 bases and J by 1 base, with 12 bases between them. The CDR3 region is CASSSGYASNQPQHF. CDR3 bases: TGTGCCAGTAGTTCTGGGTACGCGAGCAATCAGCCCCAGCATTTT.

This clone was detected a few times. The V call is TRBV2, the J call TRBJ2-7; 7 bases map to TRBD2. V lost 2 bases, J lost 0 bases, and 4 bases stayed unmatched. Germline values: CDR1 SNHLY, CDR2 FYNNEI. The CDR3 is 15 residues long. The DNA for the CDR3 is TGTGCCAGCAGTGAATTGGGCGGGAGCTCCTACGAGCAGTACTTC. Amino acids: CASSELGGSSYEQYF.

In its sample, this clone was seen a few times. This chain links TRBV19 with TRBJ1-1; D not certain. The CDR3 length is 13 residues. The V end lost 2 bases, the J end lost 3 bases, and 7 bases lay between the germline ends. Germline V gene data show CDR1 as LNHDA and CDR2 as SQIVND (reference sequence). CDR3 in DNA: TGTGCCAGTAGTATACAGTGGTACACTGAAGCTTTCTTT. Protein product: CASSIQWYTEAFF.

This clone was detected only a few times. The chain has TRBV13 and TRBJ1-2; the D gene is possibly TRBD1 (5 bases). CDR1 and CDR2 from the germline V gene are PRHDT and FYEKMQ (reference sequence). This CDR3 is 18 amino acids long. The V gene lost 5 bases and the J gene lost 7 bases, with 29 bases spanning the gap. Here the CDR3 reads CASSPTRLDRERTGGYTF. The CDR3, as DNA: TGTGCCAGCAGCCCCACCCGCCTTGACAGAGAGCGCACGGGTGGCTACACCTTC. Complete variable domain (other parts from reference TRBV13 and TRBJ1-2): AAGVIQSPRHLIKEKRETATLKCYPIPRHDTVYWYQQGPGQDPQFLISFYEKMQSDKGSIPDRFSAQQFSDYHSELNMSSLELGDSALYFCASSPTRLDRERTGGYTFGSGTRLTVV.

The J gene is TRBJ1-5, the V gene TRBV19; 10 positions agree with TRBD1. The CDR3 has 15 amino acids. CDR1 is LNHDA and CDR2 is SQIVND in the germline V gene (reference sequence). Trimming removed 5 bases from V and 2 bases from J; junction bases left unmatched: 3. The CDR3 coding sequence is TGTGCCAGTAGTCGGGGACAGGGGCGCAATCAGCCCCAGCATTTT. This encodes CASSRGQGRNQPQHF. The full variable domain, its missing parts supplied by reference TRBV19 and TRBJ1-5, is DGGITQSPKYLFRKEGQNVTLSCEQNLNHDAMYWYRQDPGQGLRLIYYSQIVNDFQKGDIAEGYSVSREKKESFPLTVTSAQKNPTAFYLCASSRGQGRNQPQHFGDGTRLSIL.

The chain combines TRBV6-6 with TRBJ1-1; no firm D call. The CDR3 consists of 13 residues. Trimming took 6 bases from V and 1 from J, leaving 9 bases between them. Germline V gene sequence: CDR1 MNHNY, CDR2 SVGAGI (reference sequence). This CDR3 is CASRDPGNTEAFF. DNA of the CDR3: TGTGCCAGCAGAGACCCGGGGAACACTGAAGCTTTCTTT.

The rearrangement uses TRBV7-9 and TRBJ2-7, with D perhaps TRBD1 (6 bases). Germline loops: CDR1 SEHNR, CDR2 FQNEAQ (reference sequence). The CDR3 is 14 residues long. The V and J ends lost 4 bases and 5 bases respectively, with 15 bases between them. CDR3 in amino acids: CASSSNRAIHEQYF. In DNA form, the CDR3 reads TGTGCCAGCAGCTCAAACAGGGCCATCCACGAGCAGTACTTC.

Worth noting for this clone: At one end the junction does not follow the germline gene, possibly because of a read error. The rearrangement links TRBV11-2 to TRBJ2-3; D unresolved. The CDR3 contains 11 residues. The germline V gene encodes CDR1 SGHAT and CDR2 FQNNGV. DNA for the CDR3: TGTGCCAGCAGCTTAATCGGAGAACCACAATGG. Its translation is CASSLIGEPQW.

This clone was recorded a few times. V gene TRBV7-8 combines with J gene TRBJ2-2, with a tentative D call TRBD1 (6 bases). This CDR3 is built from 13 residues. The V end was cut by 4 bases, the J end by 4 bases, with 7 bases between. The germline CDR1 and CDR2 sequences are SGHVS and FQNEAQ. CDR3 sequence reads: CASSSRGTGELFF. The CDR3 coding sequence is TGTGCCAGCAGCTCCAGGGGCACCGGGGAGCTGTTTTTT.

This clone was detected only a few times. The CDR3 DNA reads TGTGCCAGCAGTGAGGCTAGCGGGAGCTCCGAGGAGTTCTTC. This codes for CASSEASGSSEEFF. This chain links TRBV2 with TRBJ2-1, with TRBD2 identical over 10 bases. Germline lookup yields CDR1 SNHLY and CDR2 FYNNEI. The J segment lost 14 bases and the V segment lost 3 bases, leaving 10 bases of the junction unmatched. The CDR3 has 14 residues.